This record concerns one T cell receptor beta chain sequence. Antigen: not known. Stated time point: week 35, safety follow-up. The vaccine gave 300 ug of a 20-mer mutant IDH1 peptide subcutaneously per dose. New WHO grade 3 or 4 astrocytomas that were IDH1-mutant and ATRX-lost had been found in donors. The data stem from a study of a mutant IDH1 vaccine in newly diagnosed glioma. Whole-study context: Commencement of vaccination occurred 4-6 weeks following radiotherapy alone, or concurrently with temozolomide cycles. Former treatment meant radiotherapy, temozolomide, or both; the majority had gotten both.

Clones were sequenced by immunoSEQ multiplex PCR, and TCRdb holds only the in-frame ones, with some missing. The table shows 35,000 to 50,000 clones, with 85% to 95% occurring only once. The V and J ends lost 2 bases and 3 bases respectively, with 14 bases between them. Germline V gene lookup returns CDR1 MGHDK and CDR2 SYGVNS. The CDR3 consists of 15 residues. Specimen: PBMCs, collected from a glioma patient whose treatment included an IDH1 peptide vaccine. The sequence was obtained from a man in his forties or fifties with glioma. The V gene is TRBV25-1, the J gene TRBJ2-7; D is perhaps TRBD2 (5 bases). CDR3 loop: CASSETGEGDYEQYF. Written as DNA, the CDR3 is TGTGCCAGCAGTGAAACCGGTGAGGGTGACTACGAGCAGTACTTC.